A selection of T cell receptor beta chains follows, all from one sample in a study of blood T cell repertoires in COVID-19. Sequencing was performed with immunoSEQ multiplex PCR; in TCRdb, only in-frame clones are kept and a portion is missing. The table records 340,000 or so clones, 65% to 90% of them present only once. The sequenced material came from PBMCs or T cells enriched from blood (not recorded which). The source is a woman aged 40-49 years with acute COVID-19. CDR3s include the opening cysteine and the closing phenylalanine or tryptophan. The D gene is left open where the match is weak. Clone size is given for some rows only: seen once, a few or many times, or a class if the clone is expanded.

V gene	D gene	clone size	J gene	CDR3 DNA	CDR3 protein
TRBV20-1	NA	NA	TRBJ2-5	TGCAGCGCCGCCGGGAAGACCCAGTACTTC	CSAAGKTQYF
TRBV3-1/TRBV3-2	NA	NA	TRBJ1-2	TGTGCCAGCAGCCAAGAACAGGGATCCTATGGCTACACCTTC	CASSQEQGSYGYTF
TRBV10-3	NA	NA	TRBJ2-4	TGTGCCATCAGTGAGAGGAGCGGTGGAAACATTCAGTACTTC	CAISERSGGNIQYF
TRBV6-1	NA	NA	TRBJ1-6	TGTGCCAGCAGTGCACCTCCTCAAGCCGTTTTTTCACCCCTCCACTTT	CASSAPPQAVFSPLHF
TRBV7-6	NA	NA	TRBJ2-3	TGTGCCAGCAGCTTAGTTGGGGGCGGGACAGATACGCAGTATTTT	CASSLVGGGTDTQYF
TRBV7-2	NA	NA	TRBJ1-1	TGTGCCAGCAGCTTATCGGGGGGAATGAACACTGAAGCTTTCTTT	CASSLSGGMNTEAFF
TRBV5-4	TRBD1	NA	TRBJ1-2	TGTGCCAGCAGCGACTACAGGGGGGGCTATGGCTACACCTTC	CASSDYRGGYGYTF
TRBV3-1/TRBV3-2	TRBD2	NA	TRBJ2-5	TGTGCCAGCAGCCTTTTAGCGGGAGGGGTCCAAGAGACCCAGTACTTC	CASSLLAGGVQETQYF
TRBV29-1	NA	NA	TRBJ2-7	TGCAGCGTCCTCAAGGGGATCCGGAACGAGCAGTACTTC	CSVLKGIRNEQYF
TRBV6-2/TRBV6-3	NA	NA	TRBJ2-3	TGTGCCAGCAGTTCCGGGGGTTACACAGATACGCAGTATTTT	CASSSGGYTDTQYF
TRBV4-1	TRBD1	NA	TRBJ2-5	TGCGCCAGCAGTCGGGACAGGGGCCGCGAGACCCAGTACTTC	CASSRDRGRETQYF
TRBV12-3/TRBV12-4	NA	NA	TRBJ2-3	TGTGCCAGCAGTTTAGCGCAGTCCCCACGACTGTATTTT	CASSLAQSPRLYF
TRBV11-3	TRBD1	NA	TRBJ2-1	TGTGCCAGCAGCGAGAGACAGGGGGGCTACAATGAGCAGTTCTTC	CASSERQGGYNEQFF
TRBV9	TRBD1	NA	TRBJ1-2	TGTGCCAGCAGGGGACAGGGGGCGGTAGGCTACACCTTC	CASRGQGAVGYTF
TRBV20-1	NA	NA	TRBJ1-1	TGCAGTGCTAGTGTCCTGGCAACTGAAGCTTTCTTT	CSASVLATEAFF
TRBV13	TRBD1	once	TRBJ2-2	TGTGCCAGCAGGTTAAGACAGGGGTTCTCCGGGGAGCTGTTTTTT	CASRLRQGFSGELFF
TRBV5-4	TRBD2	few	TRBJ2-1	TGTGCCAGTGTGGTGGGGGGGAGCTCCTACAATGAGCAGTTCTTC	CASVVGGSSYNEQFF
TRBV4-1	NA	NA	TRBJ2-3	TGCGCCAGCAGCCATCAACCTTGGACAGCGTATAGCACAGATACGCAGTATTTT	CASSHQPWTAYSTDTQYF
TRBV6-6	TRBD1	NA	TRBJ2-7	TGTGCCAGCAGACCGAGGGACAGCCCCTACGAGCAGTACTTC	CASRPRDSPYEQYF
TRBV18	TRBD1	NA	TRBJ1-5	TGTGCCAGCTCAACACAGGGGTCAAGGCCCCAGCATTTT	CASSTQGSRPQHF
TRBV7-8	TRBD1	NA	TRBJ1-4	TGTGCCAGCAGCCAAACGACAGGGGGCGGGTTTTTTGGTGAAAAACTGTTTTTT	CASSQTTGGGFFGEKLFF
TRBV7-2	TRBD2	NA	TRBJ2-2	TGTGCCACCCGGACTAGCGGGGGGGCGAACACCGGGGAGCTGTTTTTT	CATRTSGGANTGELFF
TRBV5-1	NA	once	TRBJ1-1	TGCGCCAGCAGCTTGAGTTCCGGCAGGGCGGACACTGAAGCTTTCTTT	CASSLSSGRADTEAFF
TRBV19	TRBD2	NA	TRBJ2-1	TGTGCCAGTAGTGCCGCTCGGGAGGACTGGAGCTCCTACAATGAGCAGTTCTTC	CASSAAREDWSSYNEQFF
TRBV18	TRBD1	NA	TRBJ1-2	TGTGCCAGCTCACCAACCGGGACAGGGGGCAATCTTAACTATGGCTACACCTTC	CASSPTGTGGNLNYGYTF
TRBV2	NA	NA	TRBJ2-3	TGTGCCAGCAGTGCCCCAGGGAAAACAGATACGCAGTATTTT	CASSAPGKTDTQYF
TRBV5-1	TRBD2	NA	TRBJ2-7	TGCGCCAGCAGCCCACAGCTAGCGGGGGGGCCGGGGGCCTACGAGCAGTACTTC	CASSPQLAGGPGAYEQYF
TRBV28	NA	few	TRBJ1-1	TGTGCCAGCAGTTTACCGCCACCCCAAACCGGGGACACTGAAGCTTTCTTT	CASSLPPPQTGDTEAFF
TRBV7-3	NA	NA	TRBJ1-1	TGTGCCAGCAGCCCAGACAGAAGCACTGAAGCTTTCTTT	CASSPDRSTEAFF
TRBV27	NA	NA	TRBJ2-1	TGTGCCAGCAGGCTAAGCGGTCCCTCCTACAATGAGCAGTTCTTC	CASRLSGPSYNEQFF
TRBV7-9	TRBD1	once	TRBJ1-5	TGTGCCAGCAGCTTAGGGACAGGGCCGGGGGAGCCCCAGCATTTT	CASSLGTGPGEPQHF
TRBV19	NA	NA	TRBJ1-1	TGTGCCAGTAGTAAGGGACAACGAAACACTGAAGCTTTCTTT	CASSKGQRNTEAFF
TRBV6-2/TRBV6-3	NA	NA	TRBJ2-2	TGTGCCAGCAGTTGGGTCCTAGGTAGGAACACCGGGGAGCTGTTTTTT	CASSWVLGRNTGELFF
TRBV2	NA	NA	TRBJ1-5	TGTGCCAGCAGTAGACAGGTGGGCAATCAGCCCCAGCATTTT	CASSRQVGNQPQHF
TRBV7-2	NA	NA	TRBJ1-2	TGTGCCAGCAGCTCAACAGGTTTCTATGGCTACACCTTC	CASSSTGFYGYTF
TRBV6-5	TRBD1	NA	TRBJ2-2	TGTGCCAGCAGTCACTCCGGGACAGTCACCACCGGGGAGCTGTTTTTT	CASSHSGTVTTGELFF
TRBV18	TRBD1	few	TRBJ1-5	TGTGCCAGCTCAGGAACCGCGGGGACAGGAGACAATCAGCCCCAGCATTTT	CASSGTAGTGDNQPQHF
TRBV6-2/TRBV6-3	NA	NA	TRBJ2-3	TGTGCCAGCAGCCACCGAAATCCCAGGGGCCCAGACGATATCACAGATACGCAGTATTTT	CASSHRNPRGPDDITDTQYF
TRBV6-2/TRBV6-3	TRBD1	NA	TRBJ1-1	TGTGCCAGCAGTTACGGGGACAGGACCCTTCTAAGGGGCACTGAAGCTTTCTTT	CASSYGDRTLLRGTEAFF
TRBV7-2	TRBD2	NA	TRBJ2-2	TGTGCCAGCAGCCAAAGCGGGGGTGTTACCGGGGAGCTGTTTTTT	CASSQSGGVTGELFF
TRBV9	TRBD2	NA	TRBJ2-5	TGTGCCAGCAGCGTGAGTGGTGCGGGGGGAGAGACCCAGTACTTC	CASSVSGAGGETQYF
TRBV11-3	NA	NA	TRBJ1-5	TGTGCCAGCAGCTTAGGAGTGGGGCGTATTCCGAATCAGCCCCAGCATTTT	CASSLGVGRIPNQPQHF